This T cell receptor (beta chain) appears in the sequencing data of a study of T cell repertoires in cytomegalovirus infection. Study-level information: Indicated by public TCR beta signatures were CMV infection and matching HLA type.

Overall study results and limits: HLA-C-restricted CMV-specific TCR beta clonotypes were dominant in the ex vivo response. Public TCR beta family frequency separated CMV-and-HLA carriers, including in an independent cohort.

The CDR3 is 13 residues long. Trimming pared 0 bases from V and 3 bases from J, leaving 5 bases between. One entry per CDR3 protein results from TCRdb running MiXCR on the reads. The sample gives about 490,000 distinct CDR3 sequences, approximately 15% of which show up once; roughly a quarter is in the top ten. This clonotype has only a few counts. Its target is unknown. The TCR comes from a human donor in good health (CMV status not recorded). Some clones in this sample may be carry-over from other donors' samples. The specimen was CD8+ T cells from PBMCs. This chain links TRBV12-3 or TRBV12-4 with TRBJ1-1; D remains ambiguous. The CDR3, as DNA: TGTGCCAGCAGTTTAGCCGACTACACTGAAGCTTTCTTT. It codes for CASSLADYTEAFF.